A selection of T cell receptor beta chains follows, all from one sample in a study of CD8+ T cells in alopecia areata. The protocol was immunoSEQ multiplex PCR, while the TCRdb copy is restricted to in-frame clones and leaves out a portion. The sample includes about 180,000 clones, just over 65% seen only once; the top ten take over 9.5%. The sample in question was CD8+ T cells sorted from blood, obtained at week 0. The receptor set was obtained from a human donor with alopecia areata. CDR3s include the opening cysteine and the closing phenylalanine or tryptophan. A D gene is named only where the DNA matches it firmly. The size of a clone is reported for some rows only, either as once, few or many, or as a class for expanded clones.

j_gene	abundance	v_gene	d_gene	CDR3nt	CDR3aa
TRBJ2-7	-	TRBV15	-	TGTGCCACTAGGAGTGAACGGGGACAAATTTACGAGCAGTACTTC	CATRSERGQIYEQYF
TRBJ1-4	-	TRBV25-1	-	TGTGCCAGCAGTGGCTGGGGCTCCGATGAAAAACTGTTTTTT	CASSGWGSDEKLFF
TRBJ2-1	-	TRBV14	-	TGTGCCAGCAGCCCTGAAGGGTATGGTGAGCAGTTCTTC	CASSPEGYGEQFF
TRBJ2-5	once	TRBV6-5	TRBD2	TGTGCCAGCAGCCCCTCTCTAGCGGATCAAGAGACCCAGTACTTC	CASSPSLADQETQYF
TRBJ2-3	-	TRBV15	-	TGTGCCACCAGCAGAGAGCGGGGTAGCACAGATACGCAGTATTTT	CATSRERGSTDTQYF
TRBJ1-1	-	TRBV2	-	TGTGCCAGCAGTTCCACGAGGGGAGCTTTCTTT	CASSSTRGAFF
TRBJ1-2	-	TRBV5-6	-	TGTGCCAGCAGCCCTGACCAGGCTGGCTACACCTTC	CASSPDQAGYTF
TRBJ1-2	few	TRBV6-5	TRBD1	TGTGCCAGCAGTCCTTTCGCAGGGGGCTATGGCTACACCTTC	CASSPFAGGYGYTF
TRBJ1-1	-	TRBV2	TRBD1	TGTGCCAGCAGTCAAAGGACAGGGGGCAACACTGAAGCTTTCTTT	CASSQRTGGNTEAFF
TRBJ2-7	-	TRBV6-5	-	TGTGCCAGCAGTTACTCGAGGTTGGGCGAGCAGTACTTC	CASSYSRLGEQYF
TRBJ2-6	few	TRBV2	-	TGTGCCAGCAGACACAAGCCCGGGACGGCGAACTCTGGGGCCAACGTCCTGACTTTC	CASRHKPGTANSGANVLTF
TRBJ2-1	-	TRBV28	-	TGTGCCAGCAGTCTAAGCTCCTACAATGAGCAGTTCTTC	CASSLSSYNEQFF
TRBJ1-2	-	TRBV5-8	TRBD1	TGTGCCAGCAGCTCGCTTGGGACAGGGGTTAACTATGGCTACACCTTC	CASSSLGTGVNYGYTF
TRBJ2-1	-	TRBV11-2	-	TGTGCCAGCAGCTTAGTCGGGGTATCCTACAATGAGCAGTTCTTC	CASSLVGVSYNEQFF
TRBJ1-4	-	TRBV27	-	TGTGCCAGCAGTTTATGGGCAGCCGATAATGAAAAACTGTTTTTT	CASSLWAADNEKLFF
TRBJ2-7	once	TRBV10-3	-	TGTGCCATCACCCATAGTGATACCTACGAGCAGTACTTC	CAITHSDTYEQYF
TRBJ2-2	-	TRBV15	TRBD1	TGTGCCACCAGCAGGAGGACAGGGAGAAGGCAACACACCGGGGAGCTGTTTTTT	CATSRRTGRRQHTGELFF
TRBJ2-7	-	TRBV29-1	TRBD1	TGCAGCGCGGGGACAGACTACGAGCAGTACTTC	CSAGTDYEQYF
TRBJ2-2	-	TRBV29-1	TRBD1	TGCAGCGTTGAAGACCGGGACAGGGGGGCCGGGGAGCTGTTTTTT	CSVEDRDRGAGELFF
TRBJ1-5	few	TRBV7-9	-	TGTGCCAGCAGCTCTACCTGGGGTTTAGATAGCAATCAGCCCCAGCATTTT	CASSSTWGLDSNQPQHF
TRBJ1-2	-	TRBV30	TRBD1	TGTGCCAGCTGGACAGGGGAAGGCTACACCTTC	CASWTGEGYTF
TRBJ1-6	-	TRBV27	TRBD1	TGTGCCAGCAGTTTAAGTGACGGGGACAGGGGAGCTTCACCCCTCCACTTT	CASSLSDGDRGASPLHF
TRBJ1-6	-	TRBV6-4	-	TGTGCCGGCATAAAGCACATGACAACCTATAATTCACCCCTCCACTTT	CAGIKHMTTYNSPLHF
TRBJ2-1	-	TRBV6-6	-	TGTGCCAGCATCCTCTCCGGTGAGCAGTTCTTC	CASILSGEQFF
TRBJ1-5	once	TRBV7-8	-	TGTGCCAGCAAGGAGAGGACTGATAGCAATCAGCCCCAGCATTTT	CASKERTDSNQPQHF
TRBJ1-2	-	TRBV9	-	TGTGCCAGCAGCGGGGGCGGCCCCCGCTATGGCTACACCTTC	CASSGGGPRYGYTF
TRBJ2-1	many	TRBV6-5	TRBD2	TGTGCCAGCCGATTAGCGGGGAAGAACAATGAGCAGTTCTTC	CASRLAGKNNEQFF
TRBJ2-2	-	TRBV7-6	-	TGTGCCAGCAGCTACAGGGCCGAGGACACCGGGGAGCTGTTTTTT	CASSYRAEDTGELFF
TRBJ2-7	-	TRBV18	TRBD1	TGTGCCAGCTCAGGGACAGGTCACGAGCAGTACTTC	CASSGTGHEQYF
TRBJ1-4	-	TRBV7-9	-	TGTGCCAGCGCGGGGGCCGGACACAGGAAGCCACGGGGACCTGAAAAACTGTTTTTT	CASAGAGHRKPRGPEKLFF
TRBJ2-1	-	TRBV29-1	-	TGCAGCGCCCACCATTTAGGGTACAATGAGCAGTTCTTC	CSAHHLGYNEQFF
TRBJ2-6	once	TRBV10-3	-	TGTGCCATCAGTGATTCGGGCAGGTCTGGGGCCAACGTCCTGACTTTC	CAISDSGRSGANVLTF
TRBJ2-7	few	TRBV13	TRBD2	TGTGCCAGCACCCTCGAAGGGCGGGGGTCCTACGAGCAGTACTTC	CASTLEGRGSYEQYF
TRBJ2-5	-	TRBV29-1	-	TGCAGCGTTGAGTATTGGGGGTGGGAGACCCAGTACTTC	CSVEYWGWETQYF
TRBJ2-7	-	TRBV5-1	TRBD1	TGCGCCAGCAGCCCGGGACAGACCTACGAGCAGTACTTC	CASSPGQTYEQYF
TRBJ2-3	-	TRBV27	-	TGTGCCAGCAGTGAGCAGTACACAGATACGCAGTATTTT	CASSEQYTDTQYF
TRBJ2-7	few	TRBV19	-	TGTGCCAGTAGCCACGCGGGGAACGAGCAGTACTTC	CASSHAGNEQYF
TRBJ2-3	-	TRBV5-1	-	TGCGCCAGCAGCTTGTGGCGGGGAGATACGCAGTATTTT	CASSLWRGDTQYF
TRBJ1-2	-	TRBV27	-	TGTGCCAGCAGCATCATACAGGGCGGGGATGGCTACACCTTC	CASSIIQGGDGYTF
TRBJ1-2	-	TRBV29-1	-	TGCAGCGTTCGGGCAGAGTATGGCTACACCTTC	CSVRAEYGYTF
TRBJ2-5	once	TRBV13	-	TGTGCCAGCACAGTCTCCGGGGCGCCGGTGGAGACCCAGTACTTC	CASTVSGAPVETQYF
TRBJ1-1	-	TRBV6-5	-	TGTGCCAGCAGTTACTCGAAGGGGGGCACTGAAGCTTTCTTT	CASSYSKGGTEAFF